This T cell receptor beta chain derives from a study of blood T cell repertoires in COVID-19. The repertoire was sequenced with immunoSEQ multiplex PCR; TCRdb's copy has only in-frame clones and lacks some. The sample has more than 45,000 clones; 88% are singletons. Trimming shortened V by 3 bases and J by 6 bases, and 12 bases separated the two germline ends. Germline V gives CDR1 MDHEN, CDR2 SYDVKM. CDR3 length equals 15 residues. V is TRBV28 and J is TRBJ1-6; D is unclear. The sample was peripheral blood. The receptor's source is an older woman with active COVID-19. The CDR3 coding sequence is TGTGCCAGCAGTTTGGTGGAGGCCCCTAATTCACCCCTCCACTTT. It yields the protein CASSLVEAPNSPLHF.